This TCR beta chain was recorded in a study of human T cells and chemical hapten exposure. As for the study in general: Patients' scalps got diphenylcyclopropenone weekly throughout the roughly 25-week study.

This clonotype was found a few times. The antigen is undetermined. The time point is: pre-sensitization, week 0. Documented treatment: therapeutic diphenylcyclopropenone sensitization with weekly scalp DPC. TCRdb redid the calling of the RACE reads with MiXCR, one entry per CDR3 protein. This table has nearly 110,000 distinct CDR3 sequences, more than 10% appearing once. Study-level findings and limits: With regard to DPC sensitization, TCRs above 1 in 1000 frequency did not change.

This TCR derives from a woman aged 50 to 65 with alopecia areata. Some clones in this sample may be carry-over from other donors' samples. The material was whole blood, obtained in connection with sensitization to the hapten diphenylcyclopropenone (DPC).

The CDR3 nucleotides are TGTGCCAGCAGCCAACTCCGCTCCGGGACTGGAAACACCGGGGAGCTGTTTTTT. This translates into CASSQLRSGTGNTGELFF. The chain has TRBV14 and TRBJ2-2; D possibly corresponds to TRBD2 (6 bases). The CDR3 contains 18 residues. The V end was cut by 2 bases, the J end by 2 bases, with 18 bases between. From germline, CDR1 is SGHDN and CDR2 FVKESK.